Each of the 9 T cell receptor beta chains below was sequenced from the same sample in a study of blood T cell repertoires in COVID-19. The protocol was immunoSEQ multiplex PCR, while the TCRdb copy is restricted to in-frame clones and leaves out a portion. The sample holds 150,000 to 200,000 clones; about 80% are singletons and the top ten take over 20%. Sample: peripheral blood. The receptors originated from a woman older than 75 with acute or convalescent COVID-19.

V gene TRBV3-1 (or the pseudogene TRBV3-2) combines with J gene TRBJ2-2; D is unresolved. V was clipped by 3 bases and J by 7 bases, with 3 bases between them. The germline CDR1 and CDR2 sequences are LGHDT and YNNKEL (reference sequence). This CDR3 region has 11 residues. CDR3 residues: CASSHSGELFF. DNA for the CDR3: TGTGCCAGCAGCCACAGCGGGGAGCTGTTTTTT.

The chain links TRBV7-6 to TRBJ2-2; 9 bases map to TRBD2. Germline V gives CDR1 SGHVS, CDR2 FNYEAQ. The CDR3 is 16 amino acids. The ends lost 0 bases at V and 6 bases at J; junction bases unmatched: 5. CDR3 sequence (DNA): TGTGCCAGCAGCTTAGCTAACCTAGCGGGATCCGGGGAGCTGTTTTTT. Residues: CASSLANLAGSGELFF.

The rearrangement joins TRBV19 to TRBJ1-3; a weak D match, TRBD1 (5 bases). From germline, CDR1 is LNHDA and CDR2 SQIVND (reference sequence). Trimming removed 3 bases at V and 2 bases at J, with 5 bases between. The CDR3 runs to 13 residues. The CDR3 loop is CASSIRAGNTIYF. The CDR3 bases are TGTGCCAGTAGTATCAGGGCTGGAAACACCATATATTTT.

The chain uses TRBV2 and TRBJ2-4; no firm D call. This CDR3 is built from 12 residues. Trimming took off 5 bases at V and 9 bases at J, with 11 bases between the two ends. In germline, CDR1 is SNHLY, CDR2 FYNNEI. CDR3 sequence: CASSPEYGIQYF. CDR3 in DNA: TGTGCCAGCAGTCCGGAGTATGGCATTCAGTACTTC.

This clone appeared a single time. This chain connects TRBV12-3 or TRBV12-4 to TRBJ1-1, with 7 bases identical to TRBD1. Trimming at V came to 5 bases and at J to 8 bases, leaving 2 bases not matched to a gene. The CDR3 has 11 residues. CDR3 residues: CASSRGQEAFF. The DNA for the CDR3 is TGTGCCAGCAGTAGGGGACAGGAAGCTTTCTTT.

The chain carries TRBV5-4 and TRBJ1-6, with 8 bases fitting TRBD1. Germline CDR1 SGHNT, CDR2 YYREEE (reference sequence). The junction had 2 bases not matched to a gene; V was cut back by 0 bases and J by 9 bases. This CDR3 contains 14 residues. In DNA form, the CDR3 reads TGTGCCAGCAGCTTGGACAGGGGGAGTTCACCCCTCCACTTT. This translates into CASSLDRGSSPLHF. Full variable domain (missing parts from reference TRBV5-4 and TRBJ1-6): ETGVTQSPTHLIKTRGQQVTLRCSSQSGHNTVSWYQQALGQGPQFIFQYYREEENGRGNFPPRFSGLQFPNYSSELNVNALELDDSALYLCASSLDRGSSPLHFGNGTRLTVT.

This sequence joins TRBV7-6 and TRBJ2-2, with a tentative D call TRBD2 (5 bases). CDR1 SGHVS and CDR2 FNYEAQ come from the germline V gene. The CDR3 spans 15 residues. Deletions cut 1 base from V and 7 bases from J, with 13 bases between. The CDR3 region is CASSLEPSPSGELFF. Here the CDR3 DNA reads TGTGCCAGCAGCTTAGAACCTAGCCCGAGCGGGGAGCTGTTTTTT.

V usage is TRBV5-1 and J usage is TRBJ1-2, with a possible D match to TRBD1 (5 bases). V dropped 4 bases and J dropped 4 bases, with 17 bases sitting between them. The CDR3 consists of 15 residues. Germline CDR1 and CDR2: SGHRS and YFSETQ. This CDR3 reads CASSMSTGLSYGYTF. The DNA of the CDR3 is TGCGCCAGCAGCATGAGCACGGGACTCTCCTATGGCTACACCTTC.

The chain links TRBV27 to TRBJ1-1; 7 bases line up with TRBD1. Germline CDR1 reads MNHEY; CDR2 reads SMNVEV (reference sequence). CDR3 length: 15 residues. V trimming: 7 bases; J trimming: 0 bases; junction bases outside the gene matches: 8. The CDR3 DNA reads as TGTGCCAGCAACCGACAGGGCCTACTGAACACTGAAGCTTTCTTT. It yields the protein CASNRQGLLNTEAFF.